This T cell receptor beta chain was captured in a study of T cell repertoires in cytomegalovirus infection. Study-wide findings and caveats: HLA-C-restricted CMV-specific TCR beta clonotypes were dominant in the ex vivo response. Identification of carriers of CMV plus the relevant HLA was performed using cumulative public TCR beta family frequency.

The table lists this clonotype with a few counts. Its specificity is unknown. MiXCR, applied by TCRdb to the reads, yields one record per CDR3 protein. This sample yields under 500,000 distinct CDR3 sequences, of which under 55% are seen a single time; 35% to 50% belongs to the top ten. The CDR3 consists of 14 residues. The V end lost 2 bases, the J end lost 6 bases, and 11 bases lay between the germline ends. The J gene is TRBJ1-5, the V gene TRBV12-3 or TRBV12-4; no definite D call. The sample was cultured PBMCs, taken from culture after CMV antigen stimulation. This TCR derives from a human donor in good health (CMV status not recorded). Some clones in this sample may be carry-over from other donors' samples. The CDR3 DNA sequence: TGTGCCAGCAGTTTACAGGCGGAGGGTCAGCCCCAGCATTTT. Protein: CASSLQAEGQPQHF.